This T cell receptor (beta chain) is from a study of cytomegalovirus exposure and HLA in healthy donors. Assay used: immunoSEQ multiplex PCR; TCRdb lists only in-frame clones, some missing. Among 150,000 to 250,000 clones listed, 75% to 85% were seen once. In this sample, this clone is medium-sized. What it binds is unknown. While the first cohort had some 700 subjects, the donors belonged to the separate validation cohort of 100 to 150 subjects. The CDR3 spans 15 residues. V trimming: 6 bases; J trimming: 5 bases; junction bases outside the gene matches: 8. Per germline, CDR1 MNHEY and CDR2 SVGAGI. The study, taken as a whole, reports: As confirmed in vitro, three CMV-associated chains were specific for CMV antigens. The study flagged approximately 180 TCR beta chains as cytomegalovirus-associated. Using the classifier, cytomegalovirus status was reportedly diagnosed with high specificity and sensitivity.

This chain joins TRBV6-5 and TRBJ2-5, with TRBD2 matching 11 bases. This clonotype originated in a woman under 40 in good health and CMV-seropositive. Sequencing was carried out using PBMCs. Here the CDR3 DNA reads TGTGCCAGCAGCTCCACTAGCGGGAGCCCGGAGACCCAGTACTTC. This codes for CASSSTSGSPETQYF.